The present T cell receptor beta chain was sequenced within a study of shared clonotypes between healthy human individuals. Turning to the study itself: Two female and three male donors aged 18 to 49 were enrolled.

A word on this clone: The antigen remains undetermined.

It was roughly 190 ng DNA, 28,000 or so T cell genomes, that sorted-subset replicate PCRs used. Clones were read by immunoSEQ multiplex PCR, and TCRdb kept only the in-frame ones, dropping some. The sample lists a few million clones, 85% to 95% occurring once. Study results and caveats: Clonotypes which were not shared had lower generation probabilities than clonotypes that all four donors shared.

Each donor was a Caucasian adult residing in Nashville, Tennessee. Sequencing used naive CD4+ T cells from PBMCs. The subset denotes: CD45RA+ positively selected. This sequence was found in a man between 18 and 29 years old in good health. Some clones in this sample may be carry-over from other donors' samples.

CDR3 residues: CASSEAKAVTYF. The CDR3 DNA sequence: TGTGCCAGCAGCGAGGCGAAGGCAGTGACATACTTC. The V call is TRBV5-6, the J call TRBJ2-7, with unresolved D. Trimming shortened V by 4 bases and J by 13 bases, and 18 bases separated the two germline ends. Germline V CDR1 and CDR2: SGHDT, YYEEEE. This CDR3 spans 12 amino acids.